Below, 13 T cell receptor beta chains from the same sample are listed, as sequenced in a study of cytomegalovirus exposure and HLA in healthy donors. Repertoires were generated with immunoSEQ multiplex PCR, while TCRdb's copy carries only in-frame clones and drops some. The sample holds about 120,000 clones, roughly nine tenths seen once. Sequencing input: PBMCs. The source of these receptors is a woman aged 18-29 years in good health and CMV-seronegative.

This clone was counted between two and nine times. The V call is TRBV5-1, the J call TRBJ2-7, with TRBD1 matching over 8 bases. CDR1 is SGHRS and CDR2 is YFSETQ in the germline V gene. The CDR3 totals 17 residues. V shed 1 base, J shed 1 base, and the junction held 10 bases outside the gene matches. Here the CDR3 reads CASSLTGGNGPSYEQYF. For the CDR3, the DNA is TGCGCCAGCAGCTTGACAGGGGGGAACGGGCCTTCCTACGAGCAGTACTTC.

This chain connects TRBV5-4 to TRBJ1-2, with D unclear. Germline CDR1 reads SGHNT; CDR2 reads YYREEE (reference sequence). CDR3 length: 14 residues. V was pared by 2 bases and J by 5 bases, with 13 bases between. The DNA for the CDR3 is TGTGCCAGCAGCTTCCTTTCCCCCTTTTATGGCTACACCTTC. It encodes CASSFLSPFYGYTF.

This rearrangement joins TRBV7-2 to TRBJ1-3; D remains unclear. The CDR3 runs to 13 residues. The V gene lost 5 bases and the J gene lost 0 bases, with 5 bases spanning the gap. Looked up from germline, CDR1 is SGHTA and CDR2 is FQGNSA. The CDR3 here is CASSTGSGNTIYF. Written as DNA, the CDR3 is TGTGCCAGCAGCACGGGCTCTGGAAACACCATATATTTT.

The chain uses TRBV2 and TRBJ2-5; TRBD1 might be the D (6 bases). Germline-derived CDR1 and CDR2 are SNHLY and FYNNEI. The V end was cut by 7 bases, the J end by 3 bases, with 12 bases between. The CDR3 covers 13 residues. Here the CDR3 DNA reads TGTGCCAGCATAGTTTACAGGGAAGAGACCCAGTACTTC. Its translation: CASIVYREETQYF.

The J gene is TRBJ2-2, the V gene TRBV6-1, with 9 bases fitting TRBD1. CDR1 and CDR2 from the germline V gene are MNHNS and SASEGT. V shed 2 bases, J shed 6 bases, and the junction held 7 bases outside the gene matches. CDR3 size: 16 residues. CDR3 in DNA: TGTGCCAGCAGTGAATGGGACAGGGAAGATCCCGGGGAGCTGTTTTTT. It translates to CASSEWDREDPGELFF.

This chain connects TRBV19 to TRBJ1-5, with a tentative D call TRBD1 (5 bases). CDR3 length: 17 residues. V lost 9 bases, J lost 5 bases, and 26 bases lay in between. CDR1 and CDR2 (germline): LNHDA, SQIVND (reference sequence). CDR3 protein: CASFRQNIPLQDQPQHF. In nucleotides, the CDR3 is TGTGCCAGCTTTCGACAGAACATACCACTTCAAGATCAGCCCCAGCATTTT. Based on the CDR3 plus reference TRBV19 and TRBJ1-5, the full variable domain is DGGITQSPKYLFRKEGQNVTLSCEQNLNHDAMYWYRQDPGQGLRLIYYSQIVNDFQKGDIAEGYSVSREKKESFPLTVTSAQKNPTAFYLCASFRQNIPLQDQPQHFGDGTRLSIL.

V and J are TRBV6-1 and TRBJ2-3; the D gene is possibly TRBD2 (6 bases). The CDR3 has 15 residues. Germline V gene sequence: CDR1 MNHNS, CDR2 SASEGT. V was shortened by 5 bases and J by 3 bases, with 15 bases between the two germline ends. This chain's CDR3 is CASSLSGLTTDTQYF. DNA for the CDR3: TGTGCCAGCAGTCTTAGCGGCTTAACTACAGATACGCAGTATTTT.

The genes are TRBV13 and TRBJ2-5, with a possible D match to TRBD2 (6 bases). Germline V gene sequence: CDR1 PRHDT, CDR2 FYEKMQ (reference sequence). This CDR3 spans 18 amino acids. V was pared by 5 bases and J by 3 bases, with 25 bases between. CDR3 DNA: TGTGCCAGCAGCCATGGGGGGTCATACCTCCGTGGGGAAGAGACCCAGTACTTC. Translation gives CASSHGGSYLRGEETQYF.

The CDR3 reads CASSVNPGSNQPQHF. Here the CDR3 DNA reads TGTGCCAGCAGCGTAAACCCAGGGAGCAATCAGCCCCAGCATTTT. The chain links TRBV9 to TRBJ1-5, with a possible D match to TRBD1 (5 bases). Trimming removed 1 base at V and 1 base at J, with 9 bases between. Germline loops: CDR1 SGDLS, CDR2 YYNGEE. This CDR3 is built from 15 residues. The variable domain in full, completed from reference TRBV9 and TRBJ1-5, reads DSGVTQTPKHLITATGQRVTLRCSPRSGDLSVYWYQQSLDQGLQFLIQYYNGEERAKGNILERFSAQQFPDLHSELNLSSLELGDSALYFCASSVNPGSNQPQHFGDGTRLSIL.

This rearrangement joins TRBV4-1 to TRBJ2-4; 15 bases map to TRBD2. The germline V gene has CDR1 MGHRA and CDR2 YSYEKL. V trimming: 4 bases; J trimming: 3 bases; junction bases outside the gene matches: 7. The CDR3 has 18 residues. The CDR3 loop reads CASSPGLAGGRVKNIQYF. The CDR3 bases are TGCGCCAGCAGCCCGGGACTAGCGGGGGGCCGGGTCAAAAACATTCAGTACTTC.

The chain joins TRBV9 to TRBJ2-7; 12 nucleotides line up with TRBD2. The CDR3 is made up of 16 amino acids. The germline V gene encodes CDR1 SGDLS and CDR2 YYNGEE. V lost 2 bases to trimming and J lost 7 bases; unmatched junction nucleotides: 10. CDR3 loop: CASSVGLAGSVGEQYF. The CDR3 region has the DNA TGTGCCAGCAGCGTGGGACTAGCGGGTAGTGTGGGAGAGCAGTACTTC. The full variable domain, completed using reference TRBV9 and TRBJ2-7, is DSGVTQTPKHLITATGQRVTLRCSPRSGDLSVYWYQQSLDQGLQFLIQYYNGEERAKGNILERFSAQQFPDLHSELNLSSLELGDSALYFCASSVGLAGSVGEQYFGPGTRLTVT.

The V call is TRBV5-1, the J call TRBJ1-6; 7 nucleotides match TRBD1. The CDR3 covers 16 residues. Germline CDR1 is SGHRS and CDR2 is YFSETQ. J was trimmed by 12 bases and V by 3 bases; bases with no gene match: 15. In DNA, the CDR3 is TGCGCCAGCAGCTCCACCCCGGGACAGCCGCCGGAACCCCTCCACTTT. This translates into CASSSTPGQPPEPLHF.

The rearrangement uses TRBV14 and TRBJ1-2; possible D gene TRBD1, 5 bases. This CDR3 contains 15 residues. From germline, CDR1 is SGHDN and CDR2 FVKESK. With 0 bases removed from V and 9 bases from J, the gap between germline ends came to 17 bases. The CDR3 loop reads CASSQDIVGTGSYTF. DNA for the CDR3: TGTGCCAGCAGCCAAGATATCGTCGGAACAGGCAGCTACACCTTC.